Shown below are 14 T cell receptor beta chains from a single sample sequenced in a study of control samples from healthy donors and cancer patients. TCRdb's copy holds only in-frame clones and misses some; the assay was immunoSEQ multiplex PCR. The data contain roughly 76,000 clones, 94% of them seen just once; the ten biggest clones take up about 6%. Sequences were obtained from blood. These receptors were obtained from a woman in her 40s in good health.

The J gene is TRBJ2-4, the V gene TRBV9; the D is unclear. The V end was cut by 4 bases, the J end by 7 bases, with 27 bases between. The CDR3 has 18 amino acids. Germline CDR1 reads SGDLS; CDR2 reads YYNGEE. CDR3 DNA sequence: TGTGCCAGCAGCCCCCACTCGTTTGAAGCGTACTCATTGAACATTCAGTACTTC. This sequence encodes CASSPHSFEAYSLNIQYF.

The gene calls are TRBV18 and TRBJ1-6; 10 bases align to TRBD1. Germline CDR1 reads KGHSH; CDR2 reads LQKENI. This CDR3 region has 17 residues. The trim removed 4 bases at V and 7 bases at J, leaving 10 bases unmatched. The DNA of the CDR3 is TGTGCCAGCTCACTTTACGGGCCGGGACAGGGGAATTCACCCCTCCACTTT. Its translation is CASSLYGPGQGNSPLHF.

The CDR3 coding sequence is TGTGCCAGCAGCTTTCCCCGACAGGGGCGAGTCAACGAGCAGTACTTC. Encoded protein: CASSFPRQGRVNEQYF. The chain is built from TRBV11-2 and TRBJ2-7; TRBD1 matches 8 bases. Germline trimming cut 3 bases from V and 5 bases from J; bases unmatched to any gene: 12. Looked up from germline, CDR1 is SGHAT and CDR2 is FQNNGV. The CDR3 spans 16 residues.

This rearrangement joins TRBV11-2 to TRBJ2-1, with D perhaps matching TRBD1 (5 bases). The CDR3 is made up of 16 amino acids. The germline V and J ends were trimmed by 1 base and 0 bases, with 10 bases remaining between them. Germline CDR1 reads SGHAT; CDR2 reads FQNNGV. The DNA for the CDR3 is TGTGCCAGCAGCTTAGGGGGCGCGAGCTCCTACAATGAGCAGTTCTTC. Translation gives CASSLGGASSYNEQFF.

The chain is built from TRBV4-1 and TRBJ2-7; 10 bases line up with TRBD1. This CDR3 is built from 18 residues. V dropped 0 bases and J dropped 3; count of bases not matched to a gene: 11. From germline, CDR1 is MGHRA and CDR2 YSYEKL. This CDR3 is CASSQDAVRTGGFYEQYF. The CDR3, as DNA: TGCGCCAGCAGCCAAGATGCTGTGAGGACAGGGGGTTTCTACGAGCAGTACTTC.

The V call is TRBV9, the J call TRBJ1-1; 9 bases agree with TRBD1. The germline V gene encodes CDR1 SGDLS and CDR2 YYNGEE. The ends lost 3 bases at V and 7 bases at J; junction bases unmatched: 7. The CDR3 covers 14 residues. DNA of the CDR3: TGTGCCAGCAGCGAACAGGGGGCCTTACGTGAAGCTTTCTTT. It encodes CASSEQGALREAFF.

DNA for the CDR3: TGTGCCAGCAGCTTCCAGGGAACAGTCTATGGCTACACCTTC. This encodes CASSFQGTVYGYTF. The V call is TRBV7-8, the J call TRBJ1-2; possibly TRBD1 for D (5 bases). The V gene lost 3 bases and the J gene lost 4 bases, with 12 bases spanning the gap. CDR1 SGHVS and CDR2 FQNEAQ come from the germline V gene. This CDR3 contains 14 residues. Looking up the rest from reference TRBV7-8 and TRBJ1-2 gives the full variable domain: GAGVSQSPRYKVAKRGQDVALRCDPISGHVSLFWYQQALGQGPEFLTYFQNEAQLDKSGLPSDRFFAERPEGSVSTLKIQRTQQEDSAVYLCASSFQGTVYGYTFGSGTRLTVV.

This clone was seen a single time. CDR3 sequence reads: CATSYGGAGNEQFF. Written as DNA, the CDR3 is TGTGCCACCAGCTACGGGGGGGCCGGGAATGAGCAGTTCTTC. The chain has TRBV15 and TRBJ2-1, with TRBD2 identical over 8 bases. This CDR3 comprises 14 residues. V lost 5 bases, J lost 7 bases, and 7 bases stayed unmatched. Germline loops: CDR1 LNHNV, CDR2 YYDKDF (reference sequence).

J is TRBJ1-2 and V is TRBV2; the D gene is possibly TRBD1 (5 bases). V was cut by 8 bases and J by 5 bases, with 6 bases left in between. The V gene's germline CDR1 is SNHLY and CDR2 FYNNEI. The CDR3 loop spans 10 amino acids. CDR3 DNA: TGTGCCAGCGGGACGTATGGCTACACCTTC. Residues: CASGTYGYTF. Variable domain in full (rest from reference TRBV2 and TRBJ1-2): EPEVTQTPSHQVTQMGQEVILRCVPISNHLYFYWYRQILGQKVEFLVSFYNNEISEKSEIFDDQFSVERPDGSNFTLKIRSTKLEDSAMYFCASGTYGYTFGSGTRLTVV.

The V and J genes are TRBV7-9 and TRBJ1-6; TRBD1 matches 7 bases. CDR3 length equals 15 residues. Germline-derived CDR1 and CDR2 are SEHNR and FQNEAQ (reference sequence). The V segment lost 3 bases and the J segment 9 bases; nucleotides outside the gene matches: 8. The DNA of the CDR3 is TGTGCCAGCAGCTTGCAGACAGGGCCTACTTCACCCCTCCACTTT. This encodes CASSLQTGPTSPLHF.

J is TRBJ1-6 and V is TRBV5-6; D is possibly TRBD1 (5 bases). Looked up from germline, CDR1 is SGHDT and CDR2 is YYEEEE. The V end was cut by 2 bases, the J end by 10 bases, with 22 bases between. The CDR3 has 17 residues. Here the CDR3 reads CASSLGPRRVWGSPLHF. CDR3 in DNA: TGTGCCAGCAGCTTAGGACCCCGGCGGGTGTGGGGCTCACCCCTCCACTTT.

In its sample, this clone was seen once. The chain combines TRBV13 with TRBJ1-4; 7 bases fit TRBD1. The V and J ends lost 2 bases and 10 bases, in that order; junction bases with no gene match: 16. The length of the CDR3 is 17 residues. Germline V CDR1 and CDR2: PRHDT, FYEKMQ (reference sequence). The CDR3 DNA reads TGTGCCAGCAGCTTAATTCCAAACAGGGGCCTGGGCGGAAAACTGTTTTTT. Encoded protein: CASSLIPNRGLGGKLFF.

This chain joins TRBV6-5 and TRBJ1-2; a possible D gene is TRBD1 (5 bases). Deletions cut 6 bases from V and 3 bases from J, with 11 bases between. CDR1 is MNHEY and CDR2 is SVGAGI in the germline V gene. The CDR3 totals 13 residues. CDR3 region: CASSLQEDYGYTF. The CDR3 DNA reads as TGTGCCAGCAGCTTACAGGAGGACTATGGCTACACCTTC.

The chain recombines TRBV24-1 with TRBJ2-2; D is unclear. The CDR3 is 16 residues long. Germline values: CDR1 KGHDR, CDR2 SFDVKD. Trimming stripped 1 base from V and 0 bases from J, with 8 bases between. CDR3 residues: CATSDFGGPNTGELFF. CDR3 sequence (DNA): TGTGCCACCAGTGATTTTGGCGGACCGAACACCGGGGAGCTGTTTTTT.